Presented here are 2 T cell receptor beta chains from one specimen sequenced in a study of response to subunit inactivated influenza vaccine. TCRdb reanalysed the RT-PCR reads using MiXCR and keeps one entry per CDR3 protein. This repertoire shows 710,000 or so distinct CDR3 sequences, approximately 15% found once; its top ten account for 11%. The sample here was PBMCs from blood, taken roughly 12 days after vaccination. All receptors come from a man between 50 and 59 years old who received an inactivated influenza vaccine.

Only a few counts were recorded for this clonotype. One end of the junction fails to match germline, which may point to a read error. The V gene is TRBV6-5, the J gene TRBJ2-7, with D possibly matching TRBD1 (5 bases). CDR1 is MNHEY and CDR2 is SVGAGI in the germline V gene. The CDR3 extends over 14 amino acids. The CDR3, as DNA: TGTGCCAGCAGTGACTCCAGGGTGGCCTACGAGCAGTACTTC. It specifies CASSDSRVAYEQYF.

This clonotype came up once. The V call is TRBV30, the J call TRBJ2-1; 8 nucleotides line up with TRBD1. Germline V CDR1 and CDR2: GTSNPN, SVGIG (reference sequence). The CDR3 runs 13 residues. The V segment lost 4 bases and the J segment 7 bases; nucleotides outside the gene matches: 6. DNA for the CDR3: TGTGCCTGGACCCTGGACAGGGCGAATGAGCAGTTCTTC. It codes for CAWTLDRANEQFF.